These 10 T cell receptor beta chains share one sample of origin, sequenced in a study of T cell repertoires in cytomegalovirus infection. One entry per CDR3 protein, called by TCRdb with MiXCR from the reads. This sample has hundreds of thousands of distinct CDR3 sequences, with 33% found just once. Antigen specificity for these receptors is unknown. Source: cultured PBMCs, taken from culture after CMV antigen stimulation. The receptor source for this set is a human donor in good health (CMV status not recorded). Some clones in this sample may be carry-over from other donors' samples.

Note on this clonotype: A junction boundary mismatches the germline segment, possibly from a read error. V is TRBV12-3 or TRBV12-4 and J is TRBJ2-3; 7 bases align to TRBD1. The CDR3 is made up of 14 amino acids. CDR3 region: CASSEQGSTDTQCF. The CDR3 nucleotides read TGTGCCAGCAGCGAACAGGGGAGCACAGATACGCAGTGTTTT.

The chain links TRBV7-8 to TRBJ2-7; 8 positions match TRBD1. J gave up 3 bases and V 5 bases, and 9 bases lay outside the gene matches. The CDR3 is made up of 15 amino acids. Germline-derived CDR1 and CDR2 are SGHVS and FQNEAQ. The CDR3 nucleotides are TGTGCCAGCAGCCCGAACAGGGGGGTTTTCTACGAGCAGTACTTC. Residues: CASSPNRGVFYEQYF.

The table lists this clonotype with many counts. The chain has TRBV7-2 and TRBJ2-1; possibly TRBD1 for D (5 bases). V was shortened by 4 bases and J by 7 bases, with 17 bases between the two germline ends. In germline, CDR1 is SGHTA, CDR2 FQGNSA. The CDR3 sequence is 15 residues long. The CDR3 protein is CASSWVWGPRNEQFF. Here the CDR3 DNA reads TGTGCCAGCAGCTGGGTCTGGGGCCCTCGGAATGAGCAGTTCTTC.

This clonotype appeared once. The V gene is TRBV28, the J gene TRBJ2-5; D uncertain. Germline V CDR1 and CDR2: MDHEN, SYDVKM. Between the trimmed V and J ends, which lost 7 bases and 5 bases, there was a span of 14 bases. There are 13 residues in the CDR3. CDR3 sequence (DNA): TGTGCCAGCACCCTGTCTAACAGTGAGACCCAGTACTTC. Its translation: CASTLSNSETQYF.

This clonotype has at least ten counts. The chain has TRBV7-8 and TRBJ1-5; possible D gene TRBD1, 6 bases. Germline CDR1 reads SGHVS; CDR2 reads FQNEAQ. Trimming pared 5 bases from V and 5 bases from J, leaving 13 bases between. The CDR3 is made up of 14 amino acids. Here the CDR3 reads CASSTRDTYQPQHF. The CDR3 region has the DNA TGTGCCAGCAGCACCCGGGACACCTATCAGCCCCAGCATTTT.

This clonotype appeared a single time. The V and J genes are TRBV20-1 and TRBJ2-1, with 9 bases matching TRBD2. V dropped 4 bases and J dropped 8; count of bases not matched to a gene: 15. Per germline, CDR1 DFQATT and CDR2 SNEGSKA (reference sequence). CDR3 length equals 16 residues. The CDR3 reads CSATFSGTSPSDEQFF. The CDR3 region has the DNA TGCAGTGCTACTTTCTCCGGGACTAGCCCGTCGGATGAGCAGTTCTTC.

The V call is TRBV5-1, the J call TRBJ2-1; 11 bases map to TRBD2. The CDR3 extends over 13 amino acids. Trimming took 1 base from V and 15 from J; bases not matched to a gene: 6. Germline CDR1 and CDR2: SGHRS and YFSETQ. The CDR3 here is CASSLKASGRLFF. The CDR3 nucleotides read TGCGCCAGCAGCTTGAAGGCTAGCGGGAGGTTGTTCTTC.

The gene calls are TRBV20-1 and TRBJ2-7; D ambiguous. With 0 bases removed from V and 7 bases from J, the gap between germline ends came to 10 bases. CDR1 is DFQATT, CDR2 SNEGSKA, per germline (reference sequence). The CDR3 is 12 residues long. Here the CDR3 DNA reads TGCAGTGCTAGAGATTGGGAAGGGGAGCAGTACTTC. Translated: CSARDWEGEQYF.

The chain couples TRBV2 to TRBJ1-1, with D tentatively TRBD1 (6 bases). The germline CDR1 and CDR2 sequences are SNHLY and FYNNEI. Trimming removed 5 bases at V and 7 bases at J, with 14 bases between. There are 13 residues in the CDR3. For the CDR3, the DNA is TGTGCCAGCAGTCGAGGGGGTTTCATTGAAGCTTTCTTT. Translation: CASSRGGFIEAFF.

The chain couples TRBV15 to TRBJ2-3, with D perhaps matching TRBD1 (5 bases). Trimming left V 1 base short and J 0 bases short, with 14 bases between. CDR1 is LNHNV, CDR2 YYDKDF, per germline (reference sequence). This CDR3 spans 17 amino acids. The DNA of the CDR3 is TGTGCCACCAGCAGAGCTCAGACAGTCTCTAGCACAGATACGCAGTATTTT. This translates into CATSRAQTVSSTDTQYF.